The T cell receptor (beta chain) described here comes from a study of CD8+CD57+ T cells in acquired aplastic anemia. Study-level information: Sorted CD4+ and CD8+ cells yielded approximately 3.4 ug of DNA on average.

Genomic DNA acted as the template from which TCR beta VDJ combination and CDR3 sequence profiling were carried out. Each CDR3 protein is one row after TCRdb ran MiXCR on the reads. The profile covers approximately 180,000 distinct CDR3 sequences, with roughly 65% appearing a single time and approximately 46% taken by the ten largest. Broader study findings: Twenty-nine CD8+ CDR3 sequences were shared between patients and controls.

Worth noting for this clonotype: Its target is not known.

All patients picked for sequencing had shown, by flow cytometry, an expansion of CD8+CD57+ cells. In germline, CDR1 is KGHDR, CDR2 SFDVKD. V trimming: 4 bases; J trimming: 5 bases; junction bases outside the gene matches: 6. The CDR3 is 16 residues long. The sequenced sample consisted of sorted CD4+, CD8+, or CD8+CD57+ T cells (not recorded which) from PBMCs. The sequence was obtained from a human donor with aplastic anemia. V usage is TRBV24-1 and J usage is TRBJ2-2, with 10 bases fitting TRBD1. This chain's CDR3 is CATSDPTGGGTGELFF. In nucleotides, the CDR3 is TGTGCCACCAGTGACCCGACAGGGGGCGGGACCGGGGAGCTGTTTTTT.